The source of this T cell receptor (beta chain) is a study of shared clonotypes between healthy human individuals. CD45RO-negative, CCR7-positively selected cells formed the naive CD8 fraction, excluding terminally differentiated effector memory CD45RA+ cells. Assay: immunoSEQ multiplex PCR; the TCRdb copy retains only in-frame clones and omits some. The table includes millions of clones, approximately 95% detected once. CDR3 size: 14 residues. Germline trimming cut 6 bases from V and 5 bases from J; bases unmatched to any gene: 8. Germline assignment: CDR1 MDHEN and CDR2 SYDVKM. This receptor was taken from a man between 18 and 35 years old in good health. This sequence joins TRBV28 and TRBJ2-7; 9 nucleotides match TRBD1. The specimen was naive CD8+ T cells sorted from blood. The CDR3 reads CASSYSGTGHEQYF. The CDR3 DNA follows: TGTGCCAGCAGCTATTCCGGGACAGGGCACGAGCAGTACTTC.